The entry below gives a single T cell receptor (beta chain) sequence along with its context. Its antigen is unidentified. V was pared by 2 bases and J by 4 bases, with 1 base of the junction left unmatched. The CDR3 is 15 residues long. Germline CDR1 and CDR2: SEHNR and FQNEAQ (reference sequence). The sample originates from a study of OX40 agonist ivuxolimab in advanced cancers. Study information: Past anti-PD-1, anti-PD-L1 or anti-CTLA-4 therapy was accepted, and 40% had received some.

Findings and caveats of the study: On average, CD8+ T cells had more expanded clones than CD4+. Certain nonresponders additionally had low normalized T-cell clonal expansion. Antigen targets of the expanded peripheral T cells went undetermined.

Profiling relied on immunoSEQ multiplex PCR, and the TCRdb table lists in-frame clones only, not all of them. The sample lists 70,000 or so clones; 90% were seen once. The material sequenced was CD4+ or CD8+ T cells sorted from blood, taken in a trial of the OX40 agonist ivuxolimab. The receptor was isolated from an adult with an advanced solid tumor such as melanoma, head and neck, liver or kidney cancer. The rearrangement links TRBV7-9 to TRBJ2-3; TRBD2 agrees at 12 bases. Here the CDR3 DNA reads TGTGCCAGCAGCTTAACTAGCGGGAGGTCAGATACGCAGTATTTT. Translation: CASSLTSGRSDTQYF.